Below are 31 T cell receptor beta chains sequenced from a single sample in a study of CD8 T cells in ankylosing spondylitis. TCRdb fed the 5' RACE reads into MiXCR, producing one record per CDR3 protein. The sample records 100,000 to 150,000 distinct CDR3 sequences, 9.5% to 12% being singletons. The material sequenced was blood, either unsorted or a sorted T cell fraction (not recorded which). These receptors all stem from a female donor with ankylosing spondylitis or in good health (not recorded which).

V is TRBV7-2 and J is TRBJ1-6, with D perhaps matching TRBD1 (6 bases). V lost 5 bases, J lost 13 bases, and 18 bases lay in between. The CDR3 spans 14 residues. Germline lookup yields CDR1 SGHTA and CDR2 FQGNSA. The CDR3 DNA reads TGTGCCAGCAGCCCGGACAGCCTGGAGGCGCCCCTCCACTTT. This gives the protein CASSPDSLEAPLHF.

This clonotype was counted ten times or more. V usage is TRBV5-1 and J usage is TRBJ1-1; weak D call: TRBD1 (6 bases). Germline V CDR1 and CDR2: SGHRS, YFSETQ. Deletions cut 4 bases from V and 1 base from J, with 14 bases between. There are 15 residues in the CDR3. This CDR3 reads CASSPGRGGNTEAFF. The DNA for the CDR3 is TGCGCCAGCAGCCCAGGGAGAGGGGGGAACACTGAAGCTTTCTTT.

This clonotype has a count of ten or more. In DNA form, the CDR3 reads TGCAGTGCTGTCCGGGACGGAACCGGGGAGCTGTTTTTT. Its translation is CSAVRDGTGELFF. The chain carries TRBV20-1 and TRBJ2-2, with D possibly being TRBD1 or TRBD2 (5 bases each). The CDR3 loop spans 13 amino acids. The germline V gene has CDR1 DFQATT and CDR2 SNEGSKA (reference sequence). Trimming removed 5 bases at V and 5 bases at J, with 12 bases between.

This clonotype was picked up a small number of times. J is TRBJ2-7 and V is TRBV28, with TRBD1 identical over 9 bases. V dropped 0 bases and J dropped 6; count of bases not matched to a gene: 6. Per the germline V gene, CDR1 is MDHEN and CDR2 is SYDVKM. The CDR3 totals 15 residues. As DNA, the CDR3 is TGTGCCAGCAGTTTATGGGGACAGGGATTAACCGAGCAGTACTTC. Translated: CASSLWGQGLTEQYF.

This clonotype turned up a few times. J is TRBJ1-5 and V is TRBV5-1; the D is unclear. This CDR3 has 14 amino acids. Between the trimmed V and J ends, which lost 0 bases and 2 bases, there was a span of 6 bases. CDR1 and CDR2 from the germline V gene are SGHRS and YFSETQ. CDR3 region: CASSLGEGNQPQHF. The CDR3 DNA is TGCGCCAGCAGCTTGGGGGAAGGCAATCAGCCCCAGCATTTT.

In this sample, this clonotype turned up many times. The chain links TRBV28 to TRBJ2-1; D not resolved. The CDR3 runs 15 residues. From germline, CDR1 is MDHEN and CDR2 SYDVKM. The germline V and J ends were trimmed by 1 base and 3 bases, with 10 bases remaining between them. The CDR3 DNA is TGTGCCAGCAGTTTATCCTCGATTAACTACAATGAGCAGTTCTTC. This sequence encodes CASSLSSINYNEQFF. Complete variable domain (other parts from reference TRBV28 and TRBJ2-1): DVKVTQSSRYLVKRTGEKVFLECVQDMDHENMFWYRQDPGLGLRLIYFSYDVKMKEKGDIPEGYSVSREKKERFSLILESASTNQTSMYLCASSLSSINYNEQFFGPGTRLTVL.

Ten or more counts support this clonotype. The CDR3 region is CASLEAGRSTDTQYF. As DNA, the CDR3 is TGTGCCAGCTTAGAAGCGGGGAGGAGCACAGATACGCAGTATTTT. This sequence joins TRBV27 and TRBJ2-3; 7 nucleotides agree with TRBD2. The germline gives CDR1 MNHEY, CDR2 SMNVEV (reference sequence). The CDR3 is 15 amino acids. Trimming took 8 bases from V and 0 from J; bases not matched to a gene: 8.

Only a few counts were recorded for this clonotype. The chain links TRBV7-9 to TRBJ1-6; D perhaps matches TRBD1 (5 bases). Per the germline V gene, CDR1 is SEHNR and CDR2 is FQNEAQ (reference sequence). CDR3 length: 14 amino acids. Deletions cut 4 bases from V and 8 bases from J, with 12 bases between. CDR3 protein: CASSSQGVDSPLHF. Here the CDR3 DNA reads TGTGCCAGCAGCTCCCAGGGAGTGGATTCACCCCTCCACTTT.

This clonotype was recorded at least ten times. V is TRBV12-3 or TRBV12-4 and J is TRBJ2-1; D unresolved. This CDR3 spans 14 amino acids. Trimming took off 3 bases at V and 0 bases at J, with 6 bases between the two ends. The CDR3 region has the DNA TGTGCCAGCAGTTTGCAGTACTCCTACAATGAGCAGTTCTTC. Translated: CASSLQYSYNEQFF.

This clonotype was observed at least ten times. CDR3: CATSRSQGQGRNTIYF. The CDR3, as DNA: TGTGCCACCAGCAGATCTCAGGGACAGGGTAGAAACACCATATATTTT. The rearrangement uses TRBV15 and TRBJ1-3; 9 bases are a match to TRBD1. The V gene end was trimmed by 2 bases and the J gene end by 5 bases; junction bases not matched to a gene: 7. The CDR3 contains 16 residues. Germline V gene lookup returns CDR1 LNHNV and CDR2 YYDKDF (reference sequence). The variable domain in full, with the rest retrieved from reference TRBV15 and TRBJ1-3, is DAMVIQNPRYQVTQFGKPVTLSCSQTLNHNVMYWYQQKSSQAPKLLFHYYDKDFNNEADTPDNFQSRRPNTSFCFLDIRSPGLGDTAMYLCATSRSQGQGRNTIYFGEGSWLTVV.

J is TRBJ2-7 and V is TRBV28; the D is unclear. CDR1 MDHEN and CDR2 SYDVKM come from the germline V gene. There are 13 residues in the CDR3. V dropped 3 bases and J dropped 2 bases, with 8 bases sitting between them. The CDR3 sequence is CASSLVRAYEQYF. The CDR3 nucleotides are TGTGCCAGCAGTTTGGTCAGAGCCTACGAGCAGTACTTC.

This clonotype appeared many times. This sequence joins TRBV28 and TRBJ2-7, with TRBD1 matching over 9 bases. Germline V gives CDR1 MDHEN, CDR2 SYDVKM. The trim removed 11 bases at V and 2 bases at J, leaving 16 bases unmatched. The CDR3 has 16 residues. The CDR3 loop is CAVPRTGGALAYEQYF. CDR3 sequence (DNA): TGTGCCGTCCCGCGAACAGGGGGCGCATTAGCCTACGAGCAGTACTTC. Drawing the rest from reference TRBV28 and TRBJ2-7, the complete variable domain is DVKVTQSSRYLVKRTGEKVFLECVQDMDHENMFWYRQDPGLGLRLIYFSYDVKMKEKGDIPEGYSVSREKKERFSLILESASTNQTSMYLCAVPRTGGALAYEQYFGPGTRLTVT.

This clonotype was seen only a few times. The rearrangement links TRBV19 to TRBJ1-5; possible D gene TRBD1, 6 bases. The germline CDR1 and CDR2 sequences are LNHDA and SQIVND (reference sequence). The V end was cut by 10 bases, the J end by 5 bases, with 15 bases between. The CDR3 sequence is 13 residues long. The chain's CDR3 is CATLGGGDQPQHF. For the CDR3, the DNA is TGTGCCACCCTGGGAGGGGGGGATCAGCCCCAGCATTTT.

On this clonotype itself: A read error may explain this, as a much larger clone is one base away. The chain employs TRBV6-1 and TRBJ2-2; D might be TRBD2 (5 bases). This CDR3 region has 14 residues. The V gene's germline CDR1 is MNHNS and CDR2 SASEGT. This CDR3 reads CATRWGVSTGEPFF. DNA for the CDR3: TGTGCCACCCGATGGGGTGTTTCAACCGGGGAGCCGTTTTTT.

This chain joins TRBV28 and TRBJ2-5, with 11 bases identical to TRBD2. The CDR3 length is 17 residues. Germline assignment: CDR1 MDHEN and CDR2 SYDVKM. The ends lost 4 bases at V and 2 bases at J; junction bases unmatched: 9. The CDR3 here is CASSSSRTSGFQETQYF. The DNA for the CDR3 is TGTGCCAGCAGTTCCTCCCGGACTAGCGGGTTTCAAGAGACCCAGTACTTC.

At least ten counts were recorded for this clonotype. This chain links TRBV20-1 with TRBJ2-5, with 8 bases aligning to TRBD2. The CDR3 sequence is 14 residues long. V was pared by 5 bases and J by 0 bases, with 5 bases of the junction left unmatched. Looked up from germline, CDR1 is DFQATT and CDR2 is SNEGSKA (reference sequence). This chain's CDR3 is CSALSGANQETQYF. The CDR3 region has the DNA TGCAGTGCTCTTAGCGGGGCGAACCAAGAGACCCAGTACTTC.

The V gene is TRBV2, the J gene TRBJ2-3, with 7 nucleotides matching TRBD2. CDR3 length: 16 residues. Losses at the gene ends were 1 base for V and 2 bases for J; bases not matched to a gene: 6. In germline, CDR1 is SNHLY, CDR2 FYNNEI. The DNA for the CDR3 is TGTGCCAGCAGTGAAGGGAGCGGGGAGGTCACAGATACGCAGTATTTT. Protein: CASSEGSGEVTDTQYF.

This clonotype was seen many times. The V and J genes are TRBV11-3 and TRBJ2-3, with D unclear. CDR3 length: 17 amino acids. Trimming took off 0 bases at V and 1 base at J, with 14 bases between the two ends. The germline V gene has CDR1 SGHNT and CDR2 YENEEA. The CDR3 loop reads CASSLDGPHRGTDTQYF. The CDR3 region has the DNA TGTGCCAGCAGCTTAGATGGTCCTCACCGGGGCACAGATACGCAGTATTTT.

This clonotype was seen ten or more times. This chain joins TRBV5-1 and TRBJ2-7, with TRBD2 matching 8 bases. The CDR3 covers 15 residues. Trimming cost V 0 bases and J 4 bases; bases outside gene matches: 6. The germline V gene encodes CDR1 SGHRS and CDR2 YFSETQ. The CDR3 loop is CASSLETSGPYEQYF. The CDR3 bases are TGCGCCAGCAGCTTGGAAACTAGCGGACCTTACGAGCAGTACTTC.

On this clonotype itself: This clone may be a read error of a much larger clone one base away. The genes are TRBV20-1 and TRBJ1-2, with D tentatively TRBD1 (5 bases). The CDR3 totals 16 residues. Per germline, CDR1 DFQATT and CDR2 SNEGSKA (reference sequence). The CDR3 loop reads CSVRGRVRDPNYGYTF. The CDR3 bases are TGCAGTGTTAGAGGCCGGGTTAGGGACCCTAACTATGGCTACACCTTC.

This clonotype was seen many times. CDR3 bases: TGCAGTGCTAGGGAGGCCAGGGGGCGATACACTGAAGCTTTCTTT. It translates to CSAREARGRYTEAFF. The gene calls are TRBV20-1 and TRBJ1-1, with 8 bases that match TRBD1. The CDR3 length is 15 residues. In germline, CDR1 is DFQATT, CDR2 SNEGSKA (reference sequence). Germline trimming cut 3 bases from V and 3 bases from J; bases unmatched to any gene: 9.

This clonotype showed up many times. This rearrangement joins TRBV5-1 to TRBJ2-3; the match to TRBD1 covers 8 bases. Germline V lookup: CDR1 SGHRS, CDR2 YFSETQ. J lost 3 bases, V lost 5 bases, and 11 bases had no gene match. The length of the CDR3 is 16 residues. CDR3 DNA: TGCGCCAGCAGAACATCTGGACAGGGTGGGACAGATACGCAGTATTTT. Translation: CASRTSGQGGTDTQYF.

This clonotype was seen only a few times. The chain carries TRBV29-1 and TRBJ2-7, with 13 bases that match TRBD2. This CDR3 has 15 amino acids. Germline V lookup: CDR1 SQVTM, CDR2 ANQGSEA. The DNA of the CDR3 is TGCACTCCACCGAGAGGACTAGCGGGGGCCTACGAGCAGTACTTC. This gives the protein CTPPRGLAGAYEQYF.

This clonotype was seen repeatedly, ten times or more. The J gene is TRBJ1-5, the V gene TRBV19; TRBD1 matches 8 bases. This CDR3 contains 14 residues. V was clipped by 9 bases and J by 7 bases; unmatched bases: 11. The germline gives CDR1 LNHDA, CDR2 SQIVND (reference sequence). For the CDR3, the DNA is TGTGCCAGCAACTCCGGGACAGGAGGCCAGCCCCAGCATTTT. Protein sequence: CASNSGTGGQPQHF.

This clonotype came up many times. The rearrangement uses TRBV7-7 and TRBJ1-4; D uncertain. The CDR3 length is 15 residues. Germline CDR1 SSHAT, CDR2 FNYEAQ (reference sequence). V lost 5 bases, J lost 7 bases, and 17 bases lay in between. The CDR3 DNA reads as TGTGCCAGCAGCCGAAGCAGGCTCACGAGTGAAAAACTGTTTTTT. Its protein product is CASSRSRLTSEKLFF.

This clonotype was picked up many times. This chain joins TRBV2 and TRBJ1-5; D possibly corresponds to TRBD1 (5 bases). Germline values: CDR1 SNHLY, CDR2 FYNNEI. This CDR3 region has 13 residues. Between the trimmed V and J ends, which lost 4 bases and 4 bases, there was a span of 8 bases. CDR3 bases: TGTGCCAGCAGTGGGGACGGTAATCAGCCCCAGCATTTT. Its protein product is CASSGDGNQPQHF.

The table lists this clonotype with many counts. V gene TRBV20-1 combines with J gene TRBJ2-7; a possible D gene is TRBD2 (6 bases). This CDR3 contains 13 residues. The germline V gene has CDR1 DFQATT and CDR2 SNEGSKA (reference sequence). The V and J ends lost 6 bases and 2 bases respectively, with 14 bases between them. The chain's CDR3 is CSAEGLRTYEQYF. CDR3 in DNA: TGCAGTGCGGAGGGACTGAGAACCTACGAGCAGTACTTC.

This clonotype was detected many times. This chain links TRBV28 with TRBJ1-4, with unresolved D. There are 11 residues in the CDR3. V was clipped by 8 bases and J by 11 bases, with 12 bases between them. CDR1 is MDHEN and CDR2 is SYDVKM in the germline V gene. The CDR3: CASSLGRKLFF. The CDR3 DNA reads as TGTGCCAGCTCCTTAGGAAGGAAACTGTTTTTT.

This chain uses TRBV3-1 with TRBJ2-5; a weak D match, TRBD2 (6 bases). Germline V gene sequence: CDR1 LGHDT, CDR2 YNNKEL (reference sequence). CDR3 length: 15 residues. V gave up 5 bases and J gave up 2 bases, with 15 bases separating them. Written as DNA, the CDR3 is TGTGCCAGCAGCACCCGTAGCGGCAAACAAGAGACCCAGTACTTC. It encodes CASSTRSGKQETQYF.

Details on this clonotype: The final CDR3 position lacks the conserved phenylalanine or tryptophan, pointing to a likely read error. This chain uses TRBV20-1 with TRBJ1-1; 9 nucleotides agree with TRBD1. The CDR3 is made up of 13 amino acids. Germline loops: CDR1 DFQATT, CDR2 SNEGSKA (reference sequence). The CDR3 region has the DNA TGCAGTGCTCGAACAGGGGGCCACACTCAAGCTTTCTCT. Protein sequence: CSARTGGHTQAFS.

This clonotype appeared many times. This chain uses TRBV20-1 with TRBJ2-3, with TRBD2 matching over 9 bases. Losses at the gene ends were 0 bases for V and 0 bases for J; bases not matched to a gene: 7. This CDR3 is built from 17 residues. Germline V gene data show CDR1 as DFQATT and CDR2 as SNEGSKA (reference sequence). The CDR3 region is CSARDPASGTSTDTQYF. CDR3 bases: TGCAGTGCTAGAGATCCGGCTAGCGGGACTAGCACAGATACGCAGTATTTT.